The sequence of this T cell receptor beta chain was determined in a study of T cell repertoires in cytomegalovirus infection. Across the whole study: Based on public TCR beta signatures, there were indications of CMV infection and of a matching HLA type. General study points: Individuals carrying CMV plus the relevant HLA were identified by cumulative frequency of public TCR beta families. The ex vivo response was dominated by HLA-C-restricted CMV-specific TCR beta clonotypes.

TCRdb fed the reads into MiXCR, producing one record per CDR3 protein. Of 200,000 to 300,000 distinct CDR3 sequences in the sample, roughly an eighth were seen once. With respect to this clonotype: Its antigen is not identified.

The TCR was taken from a human donor in good health (CMV status not recorded). Some clones in this sample may be carry-over from other donors' samples. Input material: PBMCs.

The CDR3 coding sequence is TGCGCCAGCAGCACCGGGACTAGCGGGAGGGCCTATGATGAGCAGTTCTTC. Protein: CASSTGTSGRAYDEQFF. The rearrangement uses TRBV5-1 and TRBJ2-1, with TRBD2 matching over 16 bases. Germline CDR1 and CDR2: SGHRS and YFSETQ. The junction had 9 bases not matched to a gene; V was cut back by 4 bases and J by 8 bases. This CDR3 has 17 residues.